Listed here are 20 T cell receptor beta chains from one sample, sequenced in a study of regulatory T cells in long-lasting Graves disease. The time point denotes: newly diagnosed GD, antithyroid drugs for less than 3 months. PBMCs were the source of the RNA used for TCR sequencing. Arm-PCR of CDR3 regions and iRepertoire HTBI primers were used to build TCR beta libraries. MiXCR, applied by TCRdb to the multiplex PCR reads, yields one record per CDR3 protein. The data show some 500,000 distinct CDR3 sequences, about 13% seen once. This sample also appeared in a second study, on T cells in Graves' hyperthyroidism and ophthalmopathy.

The source was peripheral blood mononuclear cells (PBMCs), collected at new diagnosis, from a patient treated with antithyroid drugs. These receptors all come from a man aged 30 to 45 with Graves disease.

For this clonotype: A much larger clonotype is one base distant, so this may be a read error. The chain has TRBV29-1 and TRBJ2-3; 8 bases agree with TRBD2. This CDR3 contains 13 residues. Germline lookup yields CDR1 SQVTM and CDR2 ANQGSEA. Trimming cost V 7 bases and J 5 bases; bases outside gene matches: 8. CDR3 region: CSAVRGARDTQYF. The CDR3 DNA is TGCAGCGCTGTGCGGGGGGCGCGAGATACGCAGTATTTT.

V usage is TRBV18 and J usage is TRBJ2-3; TRBD2 aligns across 7 bases. Germline V gene lookup returns CDR1 KGHSH and CDR2 LQKENI. This CDR3 has 16 residues. The J segment lost 2 bases and the V segment lost 0 bases, leaving 5 bases of the junction unmatched. The CDR3 DNA follows: TGTGCCAGCTCACCACCATCTAGCGGTTACACAGATACGCAGTATTTT. Its translation: CASSPPSSGYTDTQYF.

Regarding this clonotype: Likely a read error: the CDR3 ends without its conserved phenylalanine or tryptophan. This chain uses TRBV28 with TRBJ2-2, with D possibly TRBD1 on 5 matching bases. CDR3 length: 15 residues. The V gene lost 8 bases and the J gene lost 0 bases, with 13 bases spanning the gap. Per the germline V gene, CDR1 is MDHEN and CDR2 is SYDVKM. Written as DNA, the CDR3 is TGTGCCAGCCGGCTAGGGGCGACGAACACCGGGGAGCTGTTTCTT. It is translated as CASRLGATNTGELFL.

In its sample, this clonotype was seen many times. The rearrangement joins TRBV11-2 to TRBJ2-1, with 7 bases aligning to TRBD2. The CDR3 spans 16 residues. The trim removed 1 base at V and 3 bases at J, leaving 6 bases unmatched. Looked up from germline, CDR1 is SGHAT and CDR2 is FQNNGV. The CDR3 reads CASSLVRAGFYNEQFF. The CDR3 nucleotides read TGTGCCAGCAGCTTAGTCCGAGCGGGATTCTACAATGAGCAGTTCTTC. The entire variable domain, with the rest obtained from reference TRBV11-2 and TRBJ2-1, is as follows: EAGVAQSPRYKIIEKRQSVAFWCNPISGHATLYWYQQILGQGPKLLIQFQNNGVVDDSQLPKDRFSAERLKGVDSTLKIQPAKLEDSAVYLCASSLVRAGFYNEQFFGPGTRLTVL.

On this clonotype itself: Mismatch with germline at one junction end may stem from a read error. The chain combines TRBV27 with TRBJ2-2; TRBD2 might be the D (6 bases). Germline V CDR1 and CDR2: MNHEY, SMNVEV (reference sequence). The length of the CDR3 is 17 residues. In DNA form, the CDR3 reads TGTGCCAGCAGTATTTATAACCGGGACTGGAACGCCGGGGAGCTGTTTTTT. Its translation: CASSIYNRDWNAGELFF.

There are many counts of this clonotype. The chain is built from TRBV12-3 or TRBV12-4 and TRBJ2-4; 12 nucleotides match TRBD2. The J call is in doubt because the DNA end fits TRBJ2-7 better. There are 15 residues in the CDR3. The CDR3 DNA reads as TGTGCCAGCACCCCGGGACTAGCGGGCCTTAGCGAGCAGTACTTC. Its translation is CASTPGLAGLSEQYF.

The sample holds many counts of this clonotype. The rearrangement uses TRBV12-3 or TRBV12-4 and TRBJ2-7; D not certain. This CDR3 region has 14 residues. V was pared by 5 bases and J by 3 bases, with 14 bases between. CDR3 sequence reads: CASSTTPSSYEQYF. Written as DNA, the CDR3 is TGTGCCAGCAGTACGACACCTAGTAGCTACGAGCAGTACTTC.

The V gene is TRBV18, the J gene TRBJ2-5; 8 bases line up with TRBD1. V was pared by 2 bases and J by 1 base, with 9 bases of the junction left unmatched. CDR3 size: 17 residues. Germline CDR1 KGHSH, CDR2 LQKENI. The chain's CDR3 is CASSPSQGAWGQETQYF. CDR3 sequence (DNA): TGTGCCAGCTCACCATCGCAGGGGGCTTGGGGCCAAGAGACCCAGTACTTC.

The genes are TRBV10-2 and TRBJ1-1, with D maybe TRBD1 (5 bases). The CDR3 sequence is 14 residues long. Germline assignment: CDR1 WSHSY and CDR2 SAAADI. The V end was cut by 7 bases, the J end by 1 base, with 13 bases between. The CDR3 region is CASTFGHSNTEAFF. The CDR3 DNA follows: TGCGCCAGCACCTTCGGACACTCGAACACTGAAGCTTTCTTT.

This clonotype has only a few counts. CDR3 sequence reads: CASRDRGLFDEKLFF. The CDR3 bases are TGTGCCAGCAGAGACAGGGGATTGTTTGATGAAAAACTGTTTTTT. This chain joins TRBV27 and TRBJ1-4, with 8 bases that match TRBD1. The V and J ends lost 6 bases and 6 bases, in that order; junction bases with no gene match: 9. CDR1 is MNHEY, CDR2 SMNVEV, per germline (reference sequence). The CDR3 consists of 15 residues.

The rearrangement uses TRBV29-1 and TRBJ2-6; TRBD2 agrees at 9 bases. J lost 2 bases, V lost 3 bases, and 11 bases had no gene match. The CDR3 is 18 amino acids. CDR1 is SQVTM, CDR2 ANQGSEA, per germline. CDR3 DNA: TGCAGCGTTGAGGCCGGGACTAGCTTCCTACCTGGGGCCAACGTCCTGACTTTC. Protein product: CSVEAGTSFLPGANVLTF.

This clonotype showed up many times. This chain connects TRBV27 to TRBJ2-1; TRBD1 matches at 9 bases. This CDR3 spans 14 amino acids. From germline, CDR1 is MNHEY and CDR2 SMNVEV (reference sequence). J lost 9 bases, V lost 5 bases, and 8 bases had no gene match. CDR3 nucleotide sequence: TGTGCCAGCAGTACTCCGGACAGGGGAGTTGAGCAGTTCTTC. This sequence encodes CASSTPDRGVEQFF.

This clonotype was counted a few times. This chain connects TRBV9 to TRBJ1-2; 7 nucleotides line up with TRBD1. Germline V CDR1 and CDR2: SGDLS, YYNGEE. The V gene end was trimmed by 0 bases and the J gene end by 8 bases; junction bases not matched to a gene: 4. The CDR3 covers 13 residues. The CDR3 spells CASSVGQGGGYTF. The CDR3 DNA reads as TGTGCCAGCAGCGTAGGACAGGGCGGCGGCTACACCTTC.

This clonotype appeared many times. V is TRBV12-3 or TRBV12-4 and J is TRBJ2-3; 10 bases are a match to TRBD2. This CDR3 has 15 residues. V dropped 7 bases and J dropped 1; count of bases not matched to a gene: 5. The CDR3: CASTRTSGGTDTQYF. In DNA, the CDR3 is TGTGCCAGCACTAGGACTAGCGGAGGCACAGATACGCAGTATTTT.

This clonotype has ten or more counts. J is TRBJ2-1 and V is TRBV18; D not resolved. Deletions cut 0 bases from V and 4 bases from J, with 13 bases between. Germline V gene sequence: CDR1 KGHSH, CDR2 LQKENI. The CDR3 contains 16 residues. In DNA, the CDR3 is TGTGCCAGCTCACCACCGCAAGCGCAGCCGTACAATGAGCAGTTCTTC. Translating gives CASSPPQAQPYNEQFF.

This clonotype was seen at least ten times. The CDR3 DNA is TGTGCCAGCTCGACTAGCCATGGAGACAATGAGCAGTTCTTC. Protein: CASSTSHGDNEQFF. This chain connects TRBV18 to TRBJ2-1, with TRBD2 matching 7 bases. Trimming at V came to 6 bases and at J to 5 bases, leaving 7 bases not matched to a gene. This CDR3 is 14 amino acids long. Looked up from germline, CDR1 is KGHSH and CDR2 is LQKENI.

This clonotype was seen only a few times. A much larger clonotype is one base distant, so this may be a read error. The chain carries TRBV11-2 and TRBJ1-1; 9 bases are a match to TRBD1. The V gene's germline CDR1 is SGHAT and CDR2 FQNNGV. This CDR3 contains 15 residues. CDR3 residues: CASSPQGALKTEASF. CDR3 sequence (DNA): TGTGCCAGCAGCCCACAGGGGGCCTTGAAGACTGAAGCTTCCTTT. Filled out from reference TRBV11-2 and TRBJ1-1, the complete variable domain reads EAGVAQSPRYKIIEKRQSVAFWCNPISGHATLYWYQQILGQGPKLLIQFQNNGVVDDSQLPKDRFSAERLKGVDSTLKIQPAKLEDSAVYLCASSPQGALKTEASFGQGTRLTVV.

This clonotype was picked up many times. The CDR3, as DNA: TGTGCCAGCAGCTTATCGGTACTTAAGGGTAACACCGGGGAGCTGTTTTTT. Protein sequence: CASSLSVLKGNTGELFF. The chain carries TRBV11-2 and TRBJ2-2; D not resolved. Between the trimmed V and J ends, which lost 2 bases and 2 bases, there was a span of 15 bases. The CDR3 covers 17 residues. CDR1 SGHAT and CDR2 FQNNGV come from the germline V gene.

About this clonotype itself: The junction shows a germline mismatch at one end, possibly a read error. The chain links TRBV12-3 or TRBV12-4 to TRBJ2-3; tentative D call: TRBD1 (6 bases). The CDR3 consists of 15 residues. The CDR3 nucleotides read TGTGTCAGCAGCTCTCCGGGACACGGCACAGATACGCAGTATTTT. This codes for CVSSSPGHGTDTQYF.

This clonotype was recorded many times. This chain joins TRBV7-9 and TRBJ2-2; no reliable D call. Germline V gene lookup returns CDR1 SEHNR and CDR2 FQNEAQ (reference sequence). The CDR3 is 14 amino acids. Trimming stripped 5 bases from V and 0 bases from J, with 7 bases between. The CDR3 loop reads CASSPETNTGELFF. CDR3 DNA sequence: TGTGCCAGCAGCCCAGAGACGAACACCGGGGAGCTGTTTTTT. Drawing the rest from reference TRBV7-9 and TRBJ2-2, the complete variable domain is DTGVSQNPRHKITKRGQNVTFRCDPISEHNRLYWYRQTLGQGPEFLTYFQNEAQLEKSRLLSDRFSAERPKGSFSTLEIQRTEQGDSAMYLCASSPETNTGELFFGEGSRLTVL.